This entry lists 6 T cell receptor beta chains sequenced from one sample in a study of shared clonotypes between healthy human individuals. TCRdb's table, derived via immunoSEQ multiplex PCR, lists solely in-frame clones and lacks some. The repertoire holds 760,000 or so clones, with roughly 96% as singletons. CD45RO negativity and positive selection for CCR7 defined naive CD8 cells, a population that excluded terminally differentiated effector memory CD45RA+ cells. The sequenced sample consisted of naive CD8+ T cells sorted from blood. The origin of the receptors is a man aged 25 to 40 in good health.

The chain has TRBV10-2 and TRBJ2-7; 7 bases are shared with TRBD2. Germline V gene data show CDR1 as WSHSY and CDR2 as SAAADI. The CDR3 has 14 amino acids. Unmatched junction bases numbered 9, after V lost 7 bases and J lost 3 bases. CDR3 amino acids: CASTLSGNNYEQYF. The CDR3 nucleotides are TGCGCCAGCACCTTAAGCGGGAATAACTACGAGCAGTACTTC.

This chain uses TRBV2 with TRBJ2-3; D is unresolved. The germline V gene has CDR1 SNHLY and CDR2 FYNNEI. CDR3 length: 16 amino acids. V was shortened by 6 bases and J by 4 bases, with 20 bases between the two germline ends. This CDR3 reads CASRFRPGRSSDTQYF. The CDR3 DNA sequence: TGTGCCAGCAGGTTCCGGCCAGGAAGGAGCTCAGATACGCAGTATTTT.

J is TRBJ2-2 and V is TRBV29-1; 8 bases map to TRBD2. Losses at the gene ends were 3 bases for V and 1 base for J; bases not matched to a gene: 1. The CDR3 has 14 residues. The germline V gene has CDR1 SQVTM and CDR2 ANQGSEA. In nucleotides, the CDR3 is TGCAGCGTTGATAGCGGGGAGAACACCGGGGAGCTGTTTTTT. It is translated as CSVDSGENTGELFF.

This chain connects TRBV7-3 to TRBJ1-2; 9 positions agree with TRBD1. The V and J ends lost 4 bases and 5 bases, in that order; junction bases with no gene match: 5. The CDR3 extends over 14 amino acids. CDR1 SGHTA and CDR2 FQGTGA come from the germline V gene. CDR3: CASSSDGTGYGYTF. In DNA, the CDR3 is TGTGCCAGCAGCTCAGATGGGACAGGGTATGGCTACACCTTC.

This clone was counted once. The CDR3 sequence is CASSLRATQGVNTEAFF. CDR3 sequence (DNA): TGTGCCAGCAGCTTGCGGGCCACACAGGGGGTGAACACTGAAGCTTTCTTT. V gene TRBV7-6 combines with J gene TRBJ1-1, with 8 nucleotides matching TRBD1. The CDR3 spans 17 residues. V gave up 3 bases and J gave up 0 bases; unmatched junction bases: 9. Germline CDR1 and CDR2: SGHVS and FNYEAQ.

Concerning this clone itself: Other DNA variants within this sample encode the same CDR3. The chain uses TRBV4-1 and TRBJ2-7; 11 bases map to TRBD2. Germline assignment: CDR1 MGHRA and CDR2 YSYEKL. This CDR3 is built from 15 residues. J was trimmed by 3 bases and V by 1 base; bases with no gene match: 2. The CDR3 sequence: CASSQGLAGHYEQYF. DNA of the CDR3: TGCGCCAGCAGCCAAGGACTAGCGGGACACTACGAGCAGTACTTC.